Given below is one T cell receptor (beta chain) in context. This entry belongs to a study of technical replicates of blood from several donors. The data were produced by immunoSEQ multiplex PCR, yet TCRdb's version contains in-frame clones alone and is incomplete. The sample includes 65,000 to 95,000 clones, 93% seen only once; the top ten take 0.2% to 0.3%. Germline values: CDR1 MNHEY, CDR2 SVGAGI. The CDR3 runs to 16 residues. Losses at the gene ends were 0 bases for V and 0 bases for J; bases not matched to a gene: 5. The sequence derives from a human donor in good health. Sequencing was done on a sample of T cells isolated from PBMCs. The rearrangement uses TRBV6-5 and TRBJ2-7; the match to TRBD2 covers 7 bases. This chain's CDR3 is CASSYSAGVSSYEQYF. For the CDR3, the DNA is TGTGCCAGCAGTTACTCGGCGGGGGTGAGCTCCTACGAGCAGTACTTC.